What follows are 5 T cell receptor beta chains derived from one specimen sequenced in a study of regulatory and conventional T cells in RAG deficiency. Conventional CD4+ T cells were sorted from blood as CD25-low CD127-high cells. Some clones are missing from TCRdb's copy, which holds only in-frame ones; the method was immunoSEQ multiplex PCR. This table holds about 50,000 clones, around 89% found once. These data were likewise used in another study, on regulatory T cells. This second study notes: The primer mix had 52 TRBV and 13 TRBJ primers.

Sequences were obtained from CD4+ effector T cells sorted from blood. The receptors shown here come from a human donor in good health.

This chain uses TRBV28 with TRBJ2-1; 12 nucleotides line up with TRBD1. Germline CDR1 and CDR2: MDHEN and SYDVKM. The CDR3 sequence is 15 residues long. V was clipped by 5 bases and J by 9 bases; unmatched bases: 8. CDR3 coding DNA: TGTGCCAGCAGTGGGGCGGGACAGGGGGCCCTTGAGCAGTTCTTC. Translation gives CASSGAGQGALEQFF.

A single count supports this clone. The chain employs TRBV6-6 and TRBJ2-1; 8 bases line up with TRBD1. The ends lost 5 bases at V and 8 bases at J; junction bases unmatched: 11. This CDR3 has 15 residues. Germline V CDR1 and CDR2: MNHNY, SVGAGI (reference sequence). The CDR3 sequence: CASSVSRGRIYEQFF. The CDR3 region has the DNA TGTGCCAGCAGTGTGTCCAGGGGGCGGATTTATGAGCAGTTCTTC.

The chain combines TRBV30 with TRBJ1-1, with 9 bases identical to TRBD1. V dropped 8 bases and J dropped 0; count of bases not matched to a gene: 7. This CDR3 is built from 14 residues. Germline values: CDR1 GTSNPN, CDR2 SVGIG (reference sequence). CDR3: CAGDRDFMNTEAFF. The CDR3 DNA is TGTGCCGGGGACAGGGATTTTATGAACACTGAAGCTTTCTTT.

The chain joins TRBV29-1 to TRBJ2-5; D not certain. The CDR3 spans 13 residues. Germline CDR1 and CDR2: SQVTM and ANQGSEA. The ends were cut back, 3 bases at V and 0 bases at J, with 8 bases in the middle. The CDR3 reads CSVDPAYQETQYF. CDR3 coding DNA: TGCAGCGTTGATCCCGCGTACCAAGAGACCCAGTACTTC.

V and J are TRBV28 and TRBJ1-2, with 7 bases lining up with TRBD1. Germline V gene sequence: CDR1 MDHEN, CDR2 SYDVKM. This CDR3 has 13 residues. V was pared by 8 bases and J by 6 bases, with 9 bases of the junction left unmatched. As DNA, the CDR3 is TGTGCCAGCGTCGACAGGGCGCGGGATGGCTACACCTTC. This sequence encodes CASVDRARDGYTF.